The 19 T cell receptor beta chains reported below all come from one sample, sequenced in a study of T-cell memory formation after mild COVID-19. From the 5' RACE reads, TCRdb called clonotypes with MiXCR, one entry per CDR3 protein. The sample has under 50,000 distinct CDR3 sequences; less than 35% are singletons. Sequences were obtained from PBMCs or a T cell subset sorted from them (not recorded which). The source of these receptors is a man younger than 35 who had mild COVID-19 (a few samples of this study predate the infection). Cell type and time point are not known.

V and J are TRBV10-3 and TRBJ2-1; D is possibly TRBD1 (6 bases). The ends were cut back, 3 bases at V and 12 bases at J, with 18 bases in the middle. Germline V lookup: CDR1 ENHRY, CDR2 SYGVKD. The CDR3 contains 14 residues. CDR3: CAISEDTGYVGQFF. The CDR3 DNA follows: TGTGCCATCAGTGAAGATACAGGGTACGTTGGGCAGTTCTTC.

There are a few counts of this clonotype. This chain links TRBV20-1 with TRBJ1-1; no firm D call. Trimming removed 3 bases from V and 1 base from J, with 6 bases in between. The CDR3 loop spans 12 amino acids. Germline lookup yields CDR1 DFQATT and CDR2 SNEGSKA (reference sequence). The CDR3: CSASKGNTEAFF. The CDR3 DNA follows: TGCAGTGCTAGTAAGGGGAACACTGAAGCTTTCTTT.

This rearrangement joins TRBV2 to TRBJ2-3; TRBD1 matches 8 bases. V lost 2 bases, J lost 3 bases, and 16 bases stayed unmatched. The CDR3 has 19 residues. Germline values: CDR1 SNHLY, CDR2 FYNNEI. The DNA of the CDR3 is TGTGCCAGCAGTGAAAGTTACGGACAGGGCGTCCAGCAGACAGATACGCAGTATTTT. Amino acid sequence: CASSESYGQGVQQTDTQYF.

V and J are TRBV4-1 and TRBJ2-7; D might be TRBD2 (6 bases). V lost 1 base, J lost 2 bases, and 12 bases lay in between. CDR3 length equals 15 residues. Germline CDR1 and CDR2: MGHRA and YSYEKL. CDR3 protein: CASSQGPGTAYEQYF. DNA for the CDR3: TGCGCCAGCAGCCAAGGGCCCGGGACTGCCTACGAGCAGTACTTC.

V is TRBV6-5 and J is TRBJ2-4; 7 nucleotides match TRBD1. The germline CDR1 and CDR2 sequences are MNHEY and SVGAGI. V lost 3 bases and J lost 3; bases outside the gene matches: 8. CDR3 length: 16 amino acids. CDR3: CASSYHRGKDKNIQYF. CDR3 DNA: TGTGCCAGCAGTTATCACAGGGGCAAGGACAAAAACATTCAGTACTTC.

The chain couples TRBV11-2 to TRBJ2-7, with 8 bases fitting TRBD2. CDR3 length: 13 amino acids. J lost 5 bases, V lost 5 bases, and 5 bases had no gene match. Germline V CDR1 and CDR2: SGHAT, FQNNGV. DNA of the CDR3: TGTGCCAGCAGCCCGGGGGGGCCGAACGAGCAGTACTTC. Its translation: CASSPGGPNEQYF.

This clonotype was seen more than once but under ten times. The chain joins TRBV24-1 to TRBJ2-1; 8 bases are a match to TRBD1. Trimming removed 4 bases from V and 9 bases from J; junction bases left unmatched: 4. This CDR3 comprises 13 residues. CDR1 KGHDR and CDR2 SFDVKD come from the germline V gene. CDR3 loop: CATSDRTGTEQFF. CDR3 sequence (DNA): TGTGCCACCAGTGACCGGACAGGGACTGAGCAGTTCTTC.

The chain uses TRBV13 and TRBJ1-3, with 7 bases lining up with TRBD1. The germline V gene has CDR1 PRHDT and CDR2 FYEKMQ (reference sequence). Unmatched junction bases numbered 4, after V lost 4 bases and J lost 1 base. The CDR3 extends over 15 amino acids. The CDR3 region is CASSSSQGSGNTIYF. CDR3 DNA sequence: TGTGCCAGCAGCTCCTCACAGGGGTCTGGAAACACCATATATTTT.

This clonotype was seen many times. The V and J genes are TRBV6-2 or TRBV6-3 and TRBJ2-3, with 11 bases aligning to TRBD2. CDR3 length equals 16 residues. V was pared by 2 bases and J by 4 bases, with 5 bases of the junction left unmatched. Germline V gives CDR1 MNHEY, CDR2 SVGEGT. The chain's CDR3 is CASSYVTSGESDTQYF. CDR3 sequence (DNA): TGTGCCAGCAGTTACGTGACTAGCGGGGAGTCAGATACGCAGTATTTT.

This clonotype was counted a few times. This chain uses TRBV12-3 or TRBV12-4 with TRBJ2-1; 7 nucleotides align to TRBD2. The CDR3 length is 14 residues. V shed 3 bases and J 8 bases; nucleotides not matched to a gene: 7. CDR3 amino acids: CASSFGGTIDEQFF. The CDR3 nucleotides read TGTGCCAGCAGTTTTGGGGGGACTATCGATGAGCAGTTCTTC.

This clonotype was counted between two and nine times. V usage is TRBV6-2 or TRBV6-3 and J usage is TRBJ1-1, with D perhaps TRBD1 (5 bases). Germline CDR1 MNHEY, CDR2 SVGEGT. Trimming removed 2 bases from V and 1 base from J, with 11 bases in between. The length of the CDR3 is 15 residues. The CDR3 DNA sequence: TGTGCCAGCAGTTACCCCGGGACCGGGAACACTGAAGCTTTCTTT. This gives the protein CASSYPGTGNTEAFF.

This clonotype was counted a few times. The V gene is TRBV4-1, the J gene TRBJ2-1; TRBD1 is a possible D gene (5 bases). Germline values: CDR1 MGHRA, CDR2 YSYEKL. With 2 bases removed from V and 7 bases from J, the gap between germline ends came to 9 bases. The CDR3 runs to 13 residues. The CDR3 sequence is CASSQRGKNEQFF. The CDR3 DNA sequence: TGCGCCAGCAGCCAAAGGGGAAAGAATGAGCAGTTCTTC.

Only a few counts were recorded for this clonotype. This rearrangement joins TRBV4-1 to TRBJ2-7, with no clear D. CDR1 and CDR2 (germline): MGHRA, YSYEKL. V lost 6 bases and J lost 4, with 19 bases in between. CDR3 length: 15 amino acids. CDR3 protein: CASSKLWTVLYEQYF. The DNA of the CDR3 is TGCGCCAGCAGTAAACTGTGGACGGTGCTATACGAGCAGTACTTC.

This chain connects TRBV4-1 to TRBJ2-7; 7 bases fit TRBD2. The CDR3 runs to 15 residues. Per the germline V gene, CDR1 is MGHRA and CDR2 is YSYEKL. V dropped 1 base and J dropped 0; count of bases not matched to a gene: 3. The CDR3 DNA follows: TGCGCCAGCAGCCAAGTTGGCGGGGGCTCCTACGAGCAGTACTTC. Translating it yields CASSQVGGGSYEQYF.

The table lists this clonotype with a count of one. The gene calls are TRBV4-3 and TRBJ1-1; 9 bases are a match to TRBD1. The CDR3 consists of 16 residues. Germline V gene lookup returns CDR1 LGHNA and CDR2 YSLEER. J lost 4 bases, V lost 1 base, and 7 bases had no gene match. In nucleotides, the CDR3 is TGCGCCAGCAGCCAAGTACTGGGACAGGGATCCACTGAAGCTTTCTTT. Translation: CASSQVLGQGSTEAFF.

The J gene is TRBJ2-5, the V gene TRBV4-1; D not certain. Germline CDR1 is MGHRA and CDR2 is YSYEKL. Trimming cost V 0 bases and J 7 bases, with 6 bases left between them. This CDR3 comprises 12 residues. The CDR3 nucleotides are TGCGCCAGCAGCCAAGATTATTGGACCCAGTACTTC. Translated, it gives CASSQDYWTQYF.

Only a few counts were recorded for this clonotype. This chain uses TRBV20-1 with TRBJ2-1; 8 nucleotides align to TRBD1. The germline CDR1 and CDR2 sequences are DFQATT and SNEGSKA (reference sequence). Trimming at V came to 3 bases and at J to 0 bases, leaving 10 bases not matched to a gene. This CDR3 region has 17 residues. The DNA of the CDR3 is TGCAGTGCTAGGTTGGGCAGGGGGCAAAGCTCCTACAATGAGCAGTTCTTC. Translated, it gives CSARLGRGQSSYNEQFF.

This chain uses TRBV4-3 with TRBJ2-3, with 11 positions matching TRBD2. The CDR3 runs 15 residues. Germline CDR1 and CDR2: LGHNA and YSLEER. Losses at the gene ends were 5 bases for V and 6 bases for J; bases not matched to a gene: 7. CDR3 residues: CASSSSGGPRDTQYF. CDR3 DNA sequence: TGCGCCAGCAGCTCTAGCGGGGGGCCCCGGGATACGCAGTATTTT.

The CDR3 sequence is CASSLKSSYEQYF. Here the CDR3 DNA reads TGTGCCAGCAGCTTAAAAAGCTCCTACGAGCAGTACTTC. The chain has TRBV7-9 and TRBJ2-7; D not resolved. The CDR3 has 13 amino acids. V was shortened by 2 bases and J by 0 bases, with 5 bases between the two germline ends. CDR1 is SEHNR, CDR2 FQNEAQ, per germline (reference sequence).